This T cell receptor (beta chain) is from a study of blood T cell repertoires in COVID-19. Per the authors' pipeline: Counts of nucleated cells, estimated from reference gene primer amplification, were obtained. Clones were sequenced by immunoSEQ multiplex PCR, and TCRdb holds only the in-frame ones, with some missing. The V and J calls and clone size come from that table; D and trimming were worked out from the DNA. The table has under 80,000 clones, over 80% seen once. The CDR3 runs to 16 residues. The V end was cut by 1 base, the J end by 5 bases, with 15 bases between. CDR1 and CDR2 from the germline V gene are SGDLS and YYNGEE.

This rearrangement joins TRBV9 to TRBJ2-2; perhaps TRBD1 as D (6 bases). The source material was peripheral blood. The source is a man between 65 and 79 years old with acute or convalescent COVID-19. Here the CDR3 DNA reads TGTGCCAGCAGCGTACTATCGACAGGAGTTACCGGGGAGCTGTTTTTT. Translating gives CASSVLSTGVTGELFF.